What follows are 4 T cell receptor beta chains derived from one specimen sequenced in a study of CD8 T cells in ankylosing spondylitis. The study's findings and limits: A TCR beta motif of roughly 8 highly homologous variants appeared characteristic of ankylosing spondylitis blood.

The antigens for these receptors are not known. TCRdb recomputed calls from the 5' RACE reads with MiXCR, one row per CDR3 protein. This table holds some 840,000 distinct CDR3 sequences, 12% found once. The sequenced sample consisted of blood, either unsorted or a sorted T cell fraction (not recorded which). These receptors came from a male donor with ankylosing spondylitis.

This clonotype has more than one count but fewer than ten. The chain couples TRBV6-1 to TRBJ1-1, with D maybe TRBD1 (5 bases). The V gene's germline CDR1 is MNHNS and CDR2 SASEGT. There are 16 residues in the CDR3. The V end lost 6 bases, the J end lost 5 bases, and 22 bases lay between the germline ends. For the CDR3, the DNA is TGTGCCAGCAGCCCCCAGCGTCGGGCAGGGAAAACTGAAGCTTTCTTT. This translates into CASSPQRRAGKTEAFF.

The chain carries TRBV7-9 and TRBJ2-3, with D tentatively TRBD2 (5 bases). The V gene lost 1 base and the J gene lost 2 bases, with 10 bases spanning the gap. Per the germline V gene, CDR1 is SEHNR and CDR2 is FQNEAQ (reference sequence). The CDR3 contains 15 residues. The chain's CDR3 is CASSLGGAVTDTQYF. The CDR3 region has the DNA TGTGCCAGCAGCTTAGGGGGAGCAGTCACAGATACGCAGTATTTT.

This clonotype was picked up a small number of times. The chain carries TRBV20-1 and TRBJ2-5, with D unresolved. There are 11 residues in the CDR3. Germline V gene data show CDR1 as DFQATT and CDR2 as SNEGSKA (reference sequence). The V end lost 8 bases, the J end lost 0 bases, and 7 bases lay between the germline ends. The CDR3 protein is CSYTYQETQYF. The CDR3 DNA reads TGCAGTTACACCTACCAAGAGACCCAGTACTTC.

This clonotype was seen a few times. The chain carries TRBV12-2 and TRBJ2-1; the DNA was not compared with TRBD1, the D call given in the table. TRBV12-2 is termed a pseudogene. CDR3 length: 17 residues. The CDR3 loop reads CASRLVGGDRDHNEQFF. CDR3 DNA sequence: TGTGCAAGTCGCTTAGTGGGGGGGGACAGGGACCACAATGAGCAGTTCTTC.